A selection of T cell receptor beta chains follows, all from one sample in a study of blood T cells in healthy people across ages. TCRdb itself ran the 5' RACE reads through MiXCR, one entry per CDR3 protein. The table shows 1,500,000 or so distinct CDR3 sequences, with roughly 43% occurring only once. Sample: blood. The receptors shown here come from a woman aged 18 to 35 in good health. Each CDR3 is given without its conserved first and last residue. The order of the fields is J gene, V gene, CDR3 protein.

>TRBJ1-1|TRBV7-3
ASSMGPPNTEAF
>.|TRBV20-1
SAIHAGTSGNEQY
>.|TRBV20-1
SAQNRDYSYNEQY
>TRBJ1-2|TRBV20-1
SARERAGGGYGYT
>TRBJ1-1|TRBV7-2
ASSVAGWIPEAF
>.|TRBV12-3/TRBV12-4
ASSFNPLSSYNEQY
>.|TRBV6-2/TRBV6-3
ANSYPRTSGGTFYEQY
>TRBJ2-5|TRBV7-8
ASSILLQGIETQY
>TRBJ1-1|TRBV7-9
ASSLSGRREAF
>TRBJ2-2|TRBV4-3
ASRYWTGLGSGELF
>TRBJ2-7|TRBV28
ASSSPGAGAYEQN
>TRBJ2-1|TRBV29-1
SARTSGRGKYEQF